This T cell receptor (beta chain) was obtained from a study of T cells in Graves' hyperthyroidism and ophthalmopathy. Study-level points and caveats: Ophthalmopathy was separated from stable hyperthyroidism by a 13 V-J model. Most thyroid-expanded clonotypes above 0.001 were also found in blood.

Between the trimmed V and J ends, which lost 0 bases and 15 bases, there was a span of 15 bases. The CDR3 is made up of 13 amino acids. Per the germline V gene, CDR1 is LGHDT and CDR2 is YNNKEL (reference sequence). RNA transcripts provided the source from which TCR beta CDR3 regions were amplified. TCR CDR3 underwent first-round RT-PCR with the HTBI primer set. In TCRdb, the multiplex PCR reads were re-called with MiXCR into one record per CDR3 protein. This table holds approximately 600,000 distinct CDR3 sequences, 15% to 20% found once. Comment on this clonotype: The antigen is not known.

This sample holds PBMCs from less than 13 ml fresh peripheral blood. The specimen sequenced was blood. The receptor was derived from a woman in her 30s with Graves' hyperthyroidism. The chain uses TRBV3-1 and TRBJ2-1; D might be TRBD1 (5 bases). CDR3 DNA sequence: TGTGCCAGCAGCCAAGATTTAGTGGACACTATGTTCTTC. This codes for CASSQDLVDTMFF.